The 24 T cell receptor beta chains below all came from one sample that was sequenced in a study of beta chain features in type 1 diabetes. Study-level results: Researchers report that Type 1 diabetes patients had moderately but significantly shorter TCRB CDR3s across all four CD4+ subsets.

These receptors have no known antigen. Reverse transcription of all isolated RNA meant that expressed TCRB transcripts were sequenced. The protocol was immunoSEQ multiplex PCR, while the TCRdb copy is restricted to in-frame clones and leaves out a portion. This table holds about 150,000 clones, about a tenth found once. The source material was central memory CD4+ T cells from blood. These receptors all stem from a man aged 25 to 45 with type 1 diabetes.

The rearrangement joins TRBV2 to TRBJ2-1; D possibly corresponds to TRBD1 (5 bases). CDR1 is SNHLY, CDR2 FYNNEI, per germline. Trimming took 6 bases from V and 14 from J, leaving 17 bases between them. The CDR3 has 12 amino acids. The chain's CDR3 is CASRRGSETEFF. DNA for the CDR3: TGTGCCAGCAGGCGAGGATCCGAGACAGAGTTCTTC.

The CDR3 DNA reads as TGTGCCTGGAACGAGCGGGGAGGGAGGGAGACCCAGTACTTC. Translation gives CAWNERGGRETQYF. V and J are TRBV30 and TRBJ2-5; 7 bases map to TRBD2. This CDR3 comprises 14 residues. The V gene end was trimmed by 4 bases and the J gene end by 5 bases; junction bases not matched to a gene: 10. Germline assignment: CDR1 GTSNPN and CDR2 SVGIG (reference sequence).

The V and J genes are TRBV30 and TRBJ2-5; possibly TRBD1 for D (5 bases). The germline gives CDR1 GTSNPN, CDR2 SVGIG (reference sequence). This CDR3 has 13 residues. The germline V and J ends were trimmed by 2 bases and 5 bases, with 12 bases remaining between them. The CDR3 nucleotides read TGTGCCTGGAGTAGGCAGGGTAGGGAGACCCAGTACTTC. Translated, it gives CAWSRQGRETQYF. Full variable domain (rest looked up from reference TRBV30 and TRBJ2-5): SQTIHQWPATLVQPVGSPLSLECTVEGTSNPNLYWYRQAAGRGLQLLFYSVGIGQISSEVPQNLSASRPQDRQFILSSKKLLLSDSGFYLCAWSRQGRETQYFGPGTRLLVL.

Only a few counts were recorded for this clone. The chain is built from TRBV19 and TRBJ1-1; a weak D match, TRBD1 (6 bases). The CDR3 is 13 residues long. The V end lost 3 bases, the J end lost 3 bases, and 8 bases lay between the germline ends. CDR1 is LNHDA, CDR2 SQIVND, per germline (reference sequence). The CDR3 DNA reads as TGTGCCAGTAGTATGCAGGGGCACACTGAAGCTTTCTTT. This encodes CASSMQGHTEAFF. Filled out from reference TRBV19 and TRBJ1-1, the complete variable domain reads DGGITQSPKYLFRKEGQNVTLSCEQNLNHDAMYWYRQDPGQGLRLIYYSQIVNDFQKGDIAEGYSVSREKKESFPLTVTSAQKNPTAFYLCASSMQGHTEAFFGQGTRLTVV.

This clone came up a few times. The V and J genes are TRBV7-7 and TRBJ2-7; TRBD1 aligns across 8 bases. The V and J ends lost 5 bases and 0 bases, in that order; junction bases with no gene match: 6. The V gene's germline CDR1 is SSHAT and CDR2 FNYEAQ (reference sequence). The CDR3 loop spans 15 amino acids. The CDR3 region is CASSLTDRDSYEQYF. In DNA form, the CDR3 reads TGTGCCAGCAGCCTCACGGACAGGGACTCCTACGAGCAGTACTTC. The entire variable domain, with the rest obtained from reference TRBV7-7 and TRBJ2-7, is as follows: GAGVSQSPRYKVTKRGQDVTLRCDPISSHATLYWYQQALGQGPEFLTYFNYEAQPDKSGLPSDRFSAERPEGSISTLTIQRTEQRDSAMYRCASSLTDRDSYEQYFGPGTRLTVT.

This clone has a handful of counts. The chain is built from TRBV28 and TRBJ1-2; 11 bases line up with TRBD1. This CDR3 region has 19 residues. Trimming took 6 bases from V and 8 from J; bases not matched to a gene: 23. Germline CDR1 and CDR2: MDHEN and SYDVKM. The CDR3 loop reads CASRGQGEVSQWLPGGYTF. DNA for the CDR3: TGTGCCAGCAGGGGACAGGGGGAAGTGTCCCAGTGGCTCCCGGGCGGCTACACCTTC.

This clone was observed a few times. Other DNA sequences in the same sample also yield this CDR3. V usage is TRBV7-2 and J usage is TRBJ1-5; D gene unclear. Germline V gene lookup returns CDR1 SGHTA and CDR2 FQGNSA. The CDR3 contains 13 residues. V dropped 3 bases and J dropped 2 bases, with 5 bases sitting between them. The CDR3 DNA reads as TGTGCCAGCAGCTTGCGTGGCAATCAGCCCCAGCATTTT. Translating gives CASSLRGNQPQHF.

In DNA, the CDR3 is TGTGCCAGCAGGCCGGGACAGGGGGCCAATCAGCCCCAGCATTTT. This encodes CASRPGQGANQPQHF. The genes are TRBV28 and TRBJ1-5; TRBD1 aligns across 12 bases. This CDR3 is built from 15 residues. With 6 bases clipped from V and 3 bases from J, the junction kept 3 bases outside the gene matches. Germline V CDR1 and CDR2: MDHEN, SYDVKM.

This clone came up a few times. CDR3 sequence reads: CASSAQGWTGELFF. The CDR3 bases are TGTGCCAGCAGCGCCCAGGGATGGACCGGGGAGCTGTTTTTT. The chain joins TRBV14 to TRBJ2-2; D is possibly TRBD1 (5 bases). The V gene lost 5 bases and the J gene lost 5 bases, with 12 bases spanning the gap. The length of the CDR3 is 14 residues. Germline CDR1 reads SGHDN; CDR2 reads FVKESK. Using reference TRBV14 and TRBJ2-2 for the parts outside the CDR3, the full variable domain is EAGVTQFPSHSVIEKGQTVTLRCDPISGHDNLYWYRRVMGKEIKFLLHFVKESKQDESGMPNNRFLAERTGGTYSTLKVQPAELEDSGVYFCASSAQGWTGELFFGEGSRLTVL.

The table lists this clone with a few counts. The rearrangement joins TRBV4-2 to TRBJ2-5, with D perhaps TRBD1 (6 bases). V dropped 8 bases and J dropped 2 bases, with 12 bases sitting between them. The CDR3 is 13 residues long. From germline, CDR1 is LGHNA and CDR2 YNFKEQ. Written as DNA, the CDR3 is TGTGCCAGCCGGAACAGGGATCAAGAGACCCAGTACTTC. As protein: CASRNRDQETQYF.

This sequence joins TRBV7-9 and TRBJ1-4; possibly TRBD1 for D (5 bases). Germline assignment: CDR1 SEHNR and CDR2 FQNEAQ (reference sequence). The CDR3 has 15 residues. V was cut by 4 bases and J by 8 bases, with 17 bases left in between. The CDR3: CASSSGQGFLEKLFF. For the CDR3, the DNA is TGTGCCAGCAGCTCCGGACAAGGCTTCCTAGAAAAACTGTTTTTT.

The chain has TRBV27 and TRBJ2-7; no firm D call. Trimming took off 5 bases at V and 2 bases at J, with 13 bases between the two ends. The germline V gene encodes CDR1 MNHEY and CDR2 SMNVEV (reference sequence). CDR3 length equals 14 residues. The CDR3 loop reads CASSPVGAAYEQYF. As DNA, the CDR3 is TGTGCCAGCAGTCCCGTTGGAGCTGCCTACGAGCAGTACTTC.

This clone came up a few times. This chain joins TRBV7-9 and TRBJ2-3, with no clear D. The CDR3 spans 12 residues. Germline V CDR1 and CDR2: SEHNR, FQNEAQ (reference sequence). Trimming took 5 bases from V and 8 from J, leaving 11 bases between them. CDR3 nucleotide sequence: TGTGCCAGCAGCCGAGATGGTACTACGCAGTATTTT. Protein: CASSRDGTTQYF.

This clone was found a few times. V is TRBV5-1 and J is TRBJ2-3, with 7 bases lining up with TRBD1. Germline lookup yields CDR1 SGHRS and CDR2 YFSETQ. CDR3 length equals 14 residues. The ends lost 4 bases at V and 2 bases at J; junction bases unmatched: 4. CDR3 loop: CASSEDRFTDTQYF. In DNA form, the CDR3 reads TGCGCCAGCAGCGAGGACAGGTTCACAGATACGCAGTATTTT.

V is TRBV2 and J is TRBJ1-4, with D tentatively TRBD1 (6 bases). Trimming removed 4 bases from V and 8 bases from J, with 14 bases in between. CDR3 length: 14 amino acids. Germline CDR1 SNHLY, CDR2 FYNNEI. The CDR3 bases are TGTGCCAGCAGTGGTCGGGGGGGCGGCGAAAAACTGTTTTTT. Protein sequence: CASSGRGGGEKLFF.

The CDR3 DNA reads TGTGCCAGCAGGCATAGCGGGAGCTCCTACAATGAGCAGTTCTTC. Translated: CASRHSGSSYNEQFF. This chain joins TRBV2 and TRBJ2-1; 9 positions agree with TRBD2. After removal of 6 bases from V and 0 bases from J, the junction contained 3 bases not matched to a gene. Germline assignment: CDR1 SNHLY and CDR2 FYNNEI. The CDR3 runs to 15 residues.

The chain carries TRBV9 and TRBJ2-7; 8 nucleotides agree with TRBD2. This CDR3 is built from 13 residues. Trimming at V came to 0 bases and at J to 7 bases, leaving 3 bases not matched to a gene. From germline, CDR1 is SGDLS and CDR2 YYNGEE. This chain's CDR3 is CASSVAGGGEQYF. The DNA for the CDR3 is TGTGCCAGCAGCGTAGCGGGAGGGGGGGAGCAGTACTTC. The complete variable domain, with remaining parts taken from reference TRBV9 and TRBJ2-7, reads DSGVTQTPKHLITATGQRVTLRCSPRSGDLSVYWYQQSLDQGLQFLIQYYNGEERAKGNILERFSAQQFPDLHSELNLSSLELGDSALYFCASSVAGGGEQYFGPGTRLTVT.

This clone has only a few counts. The rearrangement links TRBV28 to TRBJ1-2, with D possibly TRBD1 on 6 matching bases. CDR3 length: 14 residues. Looked up from germline, CDR1 is MDHEN and CDR2 is SYDVKM. Trimming removed 4 bases from V and 0 bases from J, with 9 bases in between. The CDR3 loop reads CASSSGGTNYGYTF. The DNA for the CDR3 is TGTGCCAGCAGTTCGGGGGGCACTAACTATGGCTACACCTTC.

The chain has TRBV15 and TRBJ2-1, with 9 positions matching TRBD2. Trimming at V came to 2 bases and at J to 6 bases, leaving 8 bases not matched to a gene. This CDR3 is 16 amino acids long. Per the germline V gene, CDR1 is LNHNV and CDR2 is YYDKDF (reference sequence). The chain's CDR3 is CATSRSGTSRINEQFF. As DNA, the CDR3 is TGTGCCACCAGCAGATCTGGGACTAGCCGTATCAATGAGCAGTTCTTC. The full variable domain, completed using reference TRBV15 and TRBJ2-1, is DAMVIQNPRYQVTQFGKPVTLSCSQTLNHNVMYWYQQKSSQAPKLLFHYYDKDFNNEADTPDNFQSRRPNTSFCFLDIRSPGLGDTAMYLCATSRSGTSRINEQFFGPGTRLTVL.

V and J are TRBV2 and TRBJ1-1; 8 bases line up with TRBD1. Germline CDR1 is SNHLY and CDR2 is FYNNEI. Germline trimming cut 5 bases from V and 1 base from J; bases unmatched to any gene: 3. This CDR3 comprises 14 residues. The CDR3 here is CASSTTGGNTEAFF. The CDR3 DNA follows: TGTGCCAGCAGTACTACAGGGGGGAACACTGAAGCTTTCTTT.

This clone showed up just a few times. This chain joins TRBV28 and TRBJ1-2; D is perhaps TRBD1 (5 bases). Germline V gene lookup returns CDR1 MDHEN and CDR2 SYDVKM. V dropped 6 bases and J dropped 5 bases, with 16 bases sitting between them. The CDR3 runs to 14 residues. The CDR3 protein is CASSSGGFAYGYTF. CDR3 in DNA: TGTGCCAGCAGCTCGGGGGGGTTCGCATATGGCTACACCTTC.

This chain connects TRBV11-2 to TRBJ2-1; a weak D match, TRBD1 (6 bases). CDR1 and CDR2 (germline): SGHAT, FQNNGV. The V and J ends lost 5 bases and 4 bases respectively, with 12 bases between them. The CDR3 covers 14 residues. CDR3 sequence: CASSPGTLYNEQFF. In nucleotides, the CDR3 is TGTGCCAGCAGCCCCGGGACACTGTACAATGAGCAGTTCTTC.

This clone was counted only a few times. This sequence joins TRBV7-3 and TRBJ2-1, with D perhaps TRBD1 (6 bases). Trimming stripped 1 base from V and 5 bases from J, with 6 bases between. CDR3 size: 13 residues. From germline, CDR1 is SGHTA and CDR2 FQGTGA. The CDR3 coding sequence is TGTGCCAGCAGCTTAAACAGGGACAATGAGCAGTTCTTC. Encoded protein: CASSLNRDNEQFF.

The chain links TRBV9 to TRBJ2-1; no clear D. The germline gives CDR1 SGDLS, CDR2 YYNGEE. Deletions cut 3 bases from V and 4 bases from J, with 14 bases between. The CDR3 contains 15 residues. The CDR3: CASSASPMMYNEQFF. The CDR3 region has the DNA TGTGCCAGCAGCGCAAGCCCGATGATGTACAATGAGCAGTTCTTC.